Shown below are 26 T cell receptor beta chains from a single sample sequenced in a study of blood T cell repertoires in COVID-19 (dated by TCRdb to about 2020). Receptor libraries were prepared by the immunoSEQ multiplex PCR assay. TCRdb re-hosts the immuneACCESS table, in-frame sequences only. Its copies lack some clones; in the studies checked, an unresolved V gene accounts for under half of them, and the cause for the rest is not known. The sample includes over 200,000 clones, with approximately 78% observed a single time. Together, the top ten hold about a tenth of the sample. Input material: PBMCs or T cells enriched from blood (not recorded which). Every receptor here comes from a man aged 35-49 years who had recovered from COVID-19.

The chain combines TRBV12-3 or TRBV12-4 with TRBJ2-4, with a weak D call TRBD1 (5 bases). The CDR3 sequence is 11 residues long. V was shortened by 5 bases and J by 6 bases, with 5 bases between the two germline ends. The CDR3 DNA reads TGTGCCAGCAGTCAGGGAAACATTCAGTACTTC. Translated, it gives CASSQGNIQYF.

The rearrangement joins TRBV7-7 to TRBJ2-2, with TRBD2 matching 11 bases. This CDR3 has 17 amino acids. V was clipped by 1 base and J by 4 bases; unmatched bases: 5. Per germline, CDR1 SSHAT and CDR2 FNYEAQ (reference sequence). This CDR3 reads CASSLVAGGRSTGELFF. CDR3 DNA: TGTGCCAGCAGCTTAGTAGCGGGAGGGCGTAGCACCGGGGAGCTGTTTTTT.

As to this clone: This sample also contains other DNA sequences that code for the same CDR3. V is TRBV7-9 and J is TRBJ2-3; 10 bases line up with TRBD2. Germline loops: CDR1 SEHNR, CDR2 FQNEAQ (reference sequence). The CDR3 consists of 17 residues. Trimming at V came to 1 base and at J to 3 bases, leaving 7 bases not matched to a gene. This CDR3 reads CASSLGTSGGATDTQYF. Here the CDR3 DNA reads TGTGCCAGCAGCTTAGGAACGAGCGGGGGGGCAACAGATACGCAGTATTTT.

The chain combines TRBV6-5 with TRBJ2-3, with 9 bases matching TRBD1. The CDR3 spans 16 residues. The J segment lost 11 bases and the V segment lost 2 bases, leaving 14 bases of the junction unmatched. CDR1 is MNHEY, CDR2 SVGAGI, per germline. CDR3: CASSYKTGGTSKGQYF. DNA for the CDR3: TGTGCCAGCAGTTACAAGACAGGGGGAACATCAAAGGGGCAGTATTTT.

The J gene is TRBJ2-1, the V gene TRBV28; 10 nucleotides align to TRBD2. The germline gives CDR1 MDHEN, CDR2 SYDVKM. The CDR3 contains 17 residues. After removal of 6 bases from V and 8 bases from J, the junction contained 16 bases not matched to a gene. The CDR3 spells CASRNLVVSGGAHEQFF. In DNA form, the CDR3 reads TGTGCCAGCAGGAACCTAGTGGTGAGCGGGGGGGCCCATGAGCAGTTCTTC.

The chain recombines TRBV24-1 with TRBJ1-2; TRBD1 is a possible D gene (5 bases). The CDR3 totals 14 residues. CDR1 KGHDR and CDR2 SFDVKD come from the germline V gene. Trimming shortened V by 0 bases and J by 7 bases, and 11 bases separated the two germline ends. CDR3 protein: CATSDLAREGGYTF. CDR3 nucleotide sequence: TGTGCCACCAGTGATTTGGCCAGGGAAGGTGGCTACACCTTC.

The chain recombines TRBV7-8 with TRBJ1-2, with D unresolved. The CDR3 sequence is 13 residues long. Trimming shortened V by 1 base and J by 3 bases, and 6 bases separated the two germline ends. Germline V CDR1 and CDR2: SGHVS, FQNEAQ. The CDR3 bases are TGTGCCAGCAGCTTAGAGGAGGACTATGGCTACACCTTC. This codes for CASSLEEDYGYTF.

This clone came up a few times. The chain is built from TRBV10-3 and TRBJ1-2; 9 bases align to TRBD1. After removal of 5 bases from V and 6 bases from J, the junction contained 10 bases not matched to a gene. CDR1 and CDR2 from the germline V gene are ENHRY and SYGVKD. This CDR3 comprises 15 residues. CDR3 protein: CAISTKGTGGDGYTF. The CDR3 DNA follows: TGTGCCATCAGTACTAAAGGAACAGGGGGCGATGGCTACACCTTC.

This chain uses TRBV7-3 with TRBJ2-7, with 8 nucleotides matching TRBD2. Trimming cost V 3 bases and J 7 bases; bases outside gene matches: 5. This CDR3 has 13 residues. CDR1 is SGHTA and CDR2 is FQGTGA in the germline V gene. CDR3 amino acids: CASSFGAGEEQYF. The CDR3 DNA is TGTGCCAGCAGCTTCGGAGCGGGGGAGGAGCAGTACTTC.

This chain's CDR3 is CASGRGGRSSYEQYF. CDR3 coding DNA: TGTGCCAGCGGCAGAGGAGGGAGGAGCTCCTACGAGCAGTACTTC. The chain joins TRBV7-6 to TRBJ2-7, with a tentative D call TRBD2 (6 bases). V shed 8 bases and J shed 0 bases, with 17 bases lying between them. The CDR3 consists of 15 residues. Germline V CDR1 and CDR2: SGHVS, FNYEAQ.

The chain has TRBV25-1 and TRBJ2-1, with TRBD2 as a possible D gene (5 bases). Trimming pared 6 bases from V and 7 bases from J, leaving 7 bases between. This CDR3 region has 11 residues. Germline-derived CDR1 and CDR2 are MGHDK and SYGVNS. CDR3 sequence reads: CASRGGNEQFF. In DNA form, the CDR3 reads TGTGCCAGCAGAGGCGGGAATGAGCAGTTCTTC.

The chain links TRBV6-5 to TRBJ1-2; no firm D call. This CDR3 comprises 11 residues. The V gene lost 7 bases and the J gene lost 4 bases, with 7 bases spanning the gap. Germline V CDR1 and CDR2: MNHEY, SVGAGI. As DNA, the CDR3 is TGTGCCAGCACCCCCAGCTATGGCTACACCTTC. It is translated as CASTPSYGYTF.

The chain carries TRBV5-1 and TRBJ2-1; 13 bases match TRBD2. The germline V gene has CDR1 SGHRS and CDR2 YFSETQ. V shed 4 bases, J shed 8 bases, and the junction held 9 bases outside the gene matches. The CDR3 is 16 amino acids. The CDR3 DNA reads as TGCGCCAGCAGCCGACAAGGGACTAGCGGGACTGATGAGCAGTTCTTC. Translated, it gives CASSRQGTSGTDEQFF.

The chain is built from TRBV6-5 and TRBJ2-1; tentative D call: TRBD1 (6 bases). Germline V gives CDR1 MNHEY, CDR2 SVGAGI. V dropped 4 bases and J dropped 8 bases, with 12 bases sitting between them. The CDR3 covers 13 residues. The CDR3 DNA reads as TGTGCCAGCAGTTTACAGGGAAATCATGAGCAGTTCTTC. Translated, it gives CASSLQGNHEQFF.

The chain carries TRBV19 and TRBJ1-4; 9 bases are a match to TRBD1. CDR1 and CDR2 (germline): LNHDA, SQIVND (reference sequence). This CDR3 spans 15 amino acids. J lost 5 bases, V lost 4 bases, and 5 bases had no gene match. CDR3 DNA: TGTGCCAGTAGTACCACAGGGGGCGGGAATGAAAAACTGTTTTTT. This translates into CASSTTGGGNEKLFF. Using reference TRBV19 and TRBJ1-4 for the parts outside the CDR3, the full variable domain is DGGITQSPKYLFRKEGQNVTLSCEQNLNHDAMYWYRQDPGQGLRLIYYSQIVNDFQKGDIAEGYSVSREKKESFPLTVTSAQKNPTAFYLCASSTTGGGNEKLFFGSGTQLSVL.

The genes are TRBV5-1 and TRBJ1-4, with unresolved D. V lost 5 bases and J 5 bases, leaving 13 bases between the germline ends. The CDR3 sequence is 14 residues long. Looked up from germline, CDR1 is SGHRS and CDR2 is YFSETQ. The CDR3 DNA reads as TGCGCCAGCAGGAGGGCGGGAGCGAATGAAAAACTGTTTTTT. Translating gives CASRRAGANEKLFF. Full variable domain (missing parts from reference TRBV5-1 and TRBJ1-4): KAGVTQTPRYLIKTRGQQVTLSCSPISGHRSVSWYQQTPGQGLQFLFEYFSETQRNKGNFPGRFSGRQFSNSRSEMNVSTLELGDSALYLCASRRAGANEKLFFGSGTQLSVL.

V usage is TRBV19 and J usage is TRBJ1-5; TRBD1 aligns across 7 bases. CDR1 is LNHDA, CDR2 SQIVND, per germline (reference sequence). The CDR3 contains 14 residues. The V segment lost 5 bases and the J segment 9 bases; nucleotides outside the gene matches: 10. Here the CDR3 DNA reads TGTGCCAGTAGTCCCCGGACAGGTATTCGGCCCCAGCATTTT. This gives the protein CASSPRTGIRPQHF.

The chain is built from TRBV25-1 and TRBJ1-2, with D tentatively TRBD1 (6 bases). Trimming shortened V by 3 bases and J by 8 bases, and 16 bases separated the two germline ends. This CDR3 comprises 14 residues. Germline V gives CDR1 MGHDK, CDR2 SYGVNS. The CDR3 nucleotides are TGTGCCAGCAGTGAGGTAAAGGACAGCGGCGGCTACACCTTC. Its protein is CASSEVKDSGGYTF.

The V and J genes are TRBV18 and TRBJ2-1; TRBD2 matches 8 bases. The CDR3 covers 14 residues. V shed 3 bases and J 9 bases; nucleotides not matched to a gene: 7. CDR1 and CDR2 (germline): KGHSH, LQKENI. The CDR3: CASSPTGGASEQFF. For the CDR3, the DNA is TGTGCCAGCTCACCCACGGGGGGGGCGTCTGAGCAGTTCTTC.

This clone has just a few counts. The CDR3 here is CAINPGTNNNLNEQFF. DNA of the CDR3: TGTGCCATCAATCCCGGGACAAATAATAACCTTAATGAGCAGTTCTTC. The chain links TRBV24-1 to TRBJ2-1; weak D call: TRBD1 (6 bases). The germline V and J ends were trimmed by 11 bases and 7 bases, with 26 bases remaining between them. The CDR3 is 16 residues long. Germline V gene data show CDR1 as KGHDR and CDR2 as SFDVKD.

The chain employs TRBV15 and TRBJ2-3; D gene ambiguous. Germline values: CDR1 LNHNV, CDR2 YYDKDF (reference sequence). This CDR3 is built from 15 residues. Deletions cut 0 bases from V and 3 bases from J, with 10 bases between. In nucleotides, the CDR3 is TGTGCCACCAGCAGAGACCTTGGTAGTACAGATACGCAGTATTTT. Protein: CATSRDLGSTDTQYF.

The V call is TRBV5-1, the J call TRBJ2-2; D perhaps matches TRBD2 (5 bases). Germline CDR1 reads SGHRS; CDR2 reads YFSETQ. V lost 3 bases to trimming and J lost 4 bases, with 10 bases between them. The CDR3 consists of 14 residues. The CDR3 DNA sequence: TGCGCCAGCAGCTCTCGGGGTCCCACCGGGGAGCTGTTTTTT. Its protein product is CASSSRGPTGELFF.

The chain employs TRBV6-1 and TRBJ1-5; D not certain. V was clipped by 3 bases and J by 0 bases, with 6 bases between them. The CDR3 spans 14 residues. Germline lookup yields CDR1 MNHNS and CDR2 SASEGT. CDR3 in DNA: TGTGCCAGCAGTGACGAGCCTAGCAATCAGCCCCAGCATTTT. Translating it yields CASSDEPSNQPQHF.

This rearrangement joins TRBV11-2 to TRBJ1-2; TRBD1 matches 9 bases. The germline V gene has CDR1 SGHAT and CDR2 FQNNGV. There are 16 residues in the CDR3. J was trimmed by 4 bases and V by 2 bases; bases with no gene match: 8. The CDR3 coding sequence is TGTGCCAGCAGCTTACAGGGGACAGGGATCGCCTATGGCTACACCTTC. Amino acid sequence: CASSLQGTGIAYGYTF.

The chain combines TRBV5-1 with TRBJ1-6; possibly TRBD1 for D (6 bases). The CDR3 contains 14 residues. Trimming cost V 4 bases and J 7 bases, with 12 bases left between them. Germline CDR1 reads SGHRS; CDR2 reads YFSETQ. CDR3 nucleotides: TGCGCCAGCAGCCTGGGACACGAAAATTCACCCCTCCACTTT. It encodes CASSLGHENSPLHF.

The chain joins TRBV11-2 to TRBJ2-7; D remains unclear. Trimming removed 3 bases from V and 0 bases from J, with 9 bases in between. Germline V gene sequence: CDR1 SGHAT, CDR2 FQNNGV. The CDR3 sequence is 14 residues long. This CDR3 is CASSFDPSSYEQYF. For the CDR3, the DNA is TGTGCCAGCAGCTTTGATCCCAGCTCCTACGAGCAGTACTTC.